One and the same sample provided the 18 T cell receptor beta chains below, sequenced in a study of identical twins. MiXCR, run by TCRdb on the 5' RACE reads, gives a single entry per CDR3 protein. The sample lists under 300,000 distinct CDR3 sequences; about 14% were seen once. Sequencing was carried out using memory (CD45RO+) T cells sorted from blood. The origin of the receptors is a woman aged 18-29 years in good health.

Only a few counts were recorded for this clonotype. This chain uses TRBV6-1 with TRBJ2-6; D call uncertain. Trimming left V 7 bases short and J 0 bases short, with 16 bases between. CDR3 size: 17 residues. Germline CDR1 and CDR2: MNHNS and SASEGT. The CDR3 nucleotides read TGTGCCAGCACCCCATGGGCGGCTAGCTCTGGGGCCAACGTCCTGACTTTC. Its translation is CASTPWAASSGANVLTF.

This chain joins TRBV5-6 and TRBJ1-5; 10 nucleotides match TRBD1. V shed 4 bases, J shed 5 bases, and the junction held 9 bases outside the gene matches. The germline V gene has CDR1 SGHDT and CDR2 YYEEEE. This CDR3 comprises 16 residues. DNA of the CDR3: TGTGCCAGCAGCGGCCGGGACAGGGGTGTGGATCAGCCCCAGCATTTT. It codes for CASSGRDRGVDQPQHF.

This clonotype was counted only a few times. The chain uses TRBV10-3 and TRBJ2-3; D remains ambiguous. The CDR3 is 11 residues long. Between the trimmed V and J ends, which lost 7 bases and 4 bases, there was a span of 6 bases. Germline V gene data show CDR1 as ENHRY and CDR2 as SYGVKD. The chain's CDR3 is CAITGADTQYF. The CDR3, as DNA: TGTGCCATCACGGGCGCAGATACGCAGTATTTT.

This sequence joins TRBV9 and TRBJ1-1; no firm D call. V dropped 4 bases and J dropped 1 base, with 8 bases sitting between them. This CDR3 has 13 residues. CDR1 and CDR2 from the germline V gene are SGDLS and YYNGEE. This chain's CDR3 is CASSPSWNTEAFF. The CDR3 nucleotides read TGTGCCAGCAGCCCTTCCTGGAACACTGAAGCTTTCTTT.

This chain links TRBV28 with TRBJ2-7; D is undetermined. V was trimmed by 6 bases and J by 3 bases, leaving 12 bases between them. This CDR3 has 13 residues. CDR1 MDHEN and CDR2 SYDVKM come from the germline V gene. CDR3 sequence: CASSRHSYYEQYF. In DNA form, the CDR3 reads TGTGCCAGCAGCCGCCACTCCTACTACGAGCAGTACTTC.

The rearrangement links TRBV9 to TRBJ2-7; D may correspond to TRBD1 or TRBD2 (5 bases each). The V and J ends lost 2 bases and 7 bases respectively, with 13 bases between them. The CDR3 is 13 residues long. Germline V CDR1 and CDR2: SGDLS, YYNGEE. CDR3 sequence reads: CASSVEGRGEQYF. The DNA for the CDR3 is TGTGCCAGCAGCGTCGAGGGGCGCGGAGAGCAGTACTTC.

There are a few counts of this clonotype. The chain has TRBV28 and TRBJ2-1; 8 bases fit TRBD2. The V gene's germline CDR1 is MDHEN and CDR2 SYDVKM. Trimming cost V 6 bases and J 3 bases; bases outside gene matches: 10. The CDR3 spans 16 residues. The CDR3: CASSSVAGMGYNEQFF. The CDR3 nucleotides read TGTGCCAGCAGCTCCGTAGCGGGAATGGGCTACAATGAGCAGTTCTTC.

This clonotype was found many times. CDR3 sequence reads: CASSLFRGQGLRYGYTF. CDR3 nucleotides: TGTGCCAGCAGTTTATTTCGGGGGCAGGGACTACGGTATGGCTACACCTTC. V is TRBV12-3 or TRBV12-4 and J is TRBJ1-2; D may be TRBD1 (6 bases). V was pared by 2 bases and J by 5 bases, with 21 bases between. The CDR3 runs 17 residues.

V usage is TRBV28 and J usage is TRBJ2-7; TRBD2 is a possible D gene (6 bases). Germline V gene lookup returns CDR1 MDHEN and CDR2 SYDVKM. Trimming took off 2 bases at V and 6 bases at J, with 8 bases between the two ends. The CDR3 loop spans 12 amino acids. Here the CDR3 reads CASSLGGREQYF. The CDR3 DNA reads TGTGCCAGCAGTTTAGGAGGGCGCGAGCAGTACTTC. The full variable domain, rest sourced from reference TRBV28 and TRBJ2-7, is DVKVTQSSRYLVKRTGEKVFLECVQDMDHENMFWYRQDPGLGLRLIYFSYDVKMKEKGDIPEGYSVSREKKERFSLILESASTNQTSMYLCASSLGGREQYFGPGTRLTVT.

The chain combines TRBV6-4 with TRBJ2-1; weak D call: TRBD2 (6 bases). CDR1 is MRHNA and CDR2 is SNTAGT in the germline V gene. The V end lost 5 bases, the J end lost 1 base, and 15 bases lay between the germline ends. CDR3 length equals 16 residues. The CDR3 loop reads CASSQSLAPSYNEQFF. The CDR3 bases are TGTGCCAGCAGTCAATCGCTAGCGCCATCCTACAATGAGCAGTTCTTC.

V usage is TRBV7-9 and J usage is TRBJ2-3; D is possibly TRBD1 (6 bases). Trimming removed 3 bases at V and 1 base at J, with 11 bases between. Germline assignment: CDR1 SEHNR and CDR2 FQNEAQ (reference sequence). The CDR3 sequence is 15 residues long. CDR3 region: CASSFINRGTDTQYF. The CDR3 DNA reads as TGTGCCAGCAGCTTCATAAACAGGGGCACAGATACGCAGTATTTT.

The rearrangement uses TRBV3-1 and TRBJ2-5, with TRBD2 matching over 11 bases. V lost 3 bases to trimming and J lost 5 bases; unmatched junction nucleotides: 8. Germline V lookup: CDR1 LGHDT, CDR2 YNNKEL (reference sequence). The CDR3 contains 16 residues. The CDR3 DNA reads TGTGCCAGCAGCCACCGACTAGCGGGGAGTGTGGAGACCCAGTACTTC. Amino acids: CASSHRLAGSVETQYF.

This clonotype appeared many times. The chain combines TRBV29-1 with TRBJ2-3; D is undetermined. The CDR3 totals 12 residues. V lost 5 bases and J lost 5, with 11 bases in between. Germline V gives CDR1 SQVTM, CDR2 ANQGSEA. The CDR3 DNA is TGCAGCGTTCCCAGTGGTCTAGATACGCAGTATTTT. Translated: CSVPSGLDTQYF.

This chain connects TRBV6-2 or TRBV6-3 to TRBJ2-3; D may be TRBD2 (6 bases). CDR1 is MNHEY, CDR2 SVGEGT, per germline. The CDR3 is 14 residues long. Trimming shortened V by 8 bases and J by 2 bases, and 14 bases separated the two germline ends. Written as DNA, the CDR3 is TGTGCCAGCTCATATACGGGACTCACAGATACGCAGTATTTT. Its translation: CASSYTGLTDTQYF.

The rearrangement uses TRBV7-9 and TRBJ2-7; D is ambiguous. The V gene's germline CDR1 is SEHNR and CDR2 FQNEAQ (reference sequence). V shed 5 bases and J shed 2 bases, with 19 bases lying between them. This CDR3 is 16 amino acids long. In DNA form, the CDR3 reads TGTGCCAGCAGCCATCCTGCGCTAGGGCTAACCTACGAGCAGTACTTC. Amino acids: CASSHPALGLTYEQYF.

This clonotype appeared a few times. This chain uses TRBV11-2 with TRBJ1-1; TRBD1 might be the D (5 bases). The V and J ends lost 4 bases and 11 bases respectively, with 17 bases between them. CDR3 length: 13 amino acids. Germline loops: CDR1 SGHAT, CDR2 FQNNGV. The CDR3 region is CASSSSGRVGAFF. The CDR3 coding sequence is TGTGCCAGCAGCTCTTCGGGGCGGGTTGGGGCTTTCTTT.

The rearrangement links TRBV20-1 to TRBJ2-7; 10 nucleotides line up with TRBD2. The V gene end was trimmed by 3 bases and the J gene end by 2 bases; junction bases not matched to a gene: 7. Germline lookup yields CDR1 DFQATT and CDR2 SNEGSKA (reference sequence). The CDR3 loop spans 15 amino acids. CDR3 nucleotide sequence: TGCAGTGCTAGTCCTACTAGCGGGGTGACCTACGAGCAGTACTTC. Protein product: CSASPTSGVTYEQYF.

By share of the sample, this clonotype is medium-sized. This chain links TRBV5-6 with TRBJ1-1; the D is unclear. CDR1 SGHDT and CDR2 YYEEEE come from the germline V gene. CDR3 length: 11 amino acids. The V gene lost 4 bases and the J gene lost 0 bases, with 1 base spanning the gap. CDR3 nucleotides: TGTGCCAGCAGCCTGAACACTGAAGCTTTCTTT. It encodes CASSLNTEAFF.